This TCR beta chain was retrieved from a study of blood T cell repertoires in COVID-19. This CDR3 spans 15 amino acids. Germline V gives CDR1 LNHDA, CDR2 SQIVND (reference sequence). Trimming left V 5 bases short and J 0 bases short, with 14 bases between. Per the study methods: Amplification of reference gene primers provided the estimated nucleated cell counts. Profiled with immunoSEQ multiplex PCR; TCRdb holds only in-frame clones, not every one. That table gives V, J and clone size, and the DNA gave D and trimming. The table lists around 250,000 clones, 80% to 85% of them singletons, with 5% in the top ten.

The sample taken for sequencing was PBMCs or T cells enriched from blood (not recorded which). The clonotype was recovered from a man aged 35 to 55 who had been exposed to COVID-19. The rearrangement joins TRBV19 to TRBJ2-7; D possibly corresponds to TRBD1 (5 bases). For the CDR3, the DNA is TGTGCCAGTAGTGTGGGGTACACAGGCTCCTACGAGCAGTACTTC. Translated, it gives CASSVGYTGSYEQYF. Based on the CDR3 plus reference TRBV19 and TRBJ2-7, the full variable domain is DGGITQSPKYLFRKEGQNVTLSCEQNLNHDAMYWYRQDPGQGLRLIYYSQIVNDFQKGDIAEGYSVSREKKESFPLTVTSAQKNPTAFYLCASSVGYTGSYEQYFGPGTRLTVT.